The 20 T cell receptor beta chains listed next were all sequenced from one sample in a study of blood T cell repertoires in COVID-19 (dated by TCRdb to the early 2020s). Library preparation was by the immunoSEQ multiplex PCR assay. TCRdb obtained this table from immuneACCESS and retained in-frame rearrangements with V and J assigned. These tables miss some clones; where compared with another copy, unresolved V genes account for less than half of the shortfall, and the remainder is unexplained. Recorded for this sample are 86,000 or so clones; approximately 79% of them occurred a single time. About 11% of the sample is in the top ten clones. The sample consisted of peripheral blood. Every receptor here comes from a man between 65 and 79 years old with acute or convalescent COVID-19.

V is TRBV29-1 and J is TRBJ1-2, with TRBD1 matching 7 bases. Germline CDR1 SQVTM, CDR2 ANQGSEA. CDR3 length: 11 amino acids. Trimming took 6 bases from V and 7 from J; bases not matched to a gene: 5. CDR3 in DNA: TGCAGCGTCCGGGACAGTAGTGGCTACACCTTC. It is translated as CSVRDSSGYTF.

The chain employs TRBV28 and TRBJ2-1, with 8 bases aligning to TRBD2. Per germline, CDR1 MDHEN and CDR2 SYDVKM. V lost 5 bases to trimming and J lost 1 base; unmatched junction nucleotides: 7. The CDR3 has 16 residues. As DNA, the CDR3 is TGTGCCAGCAGTCCCTTAACTAGCGGATCCTACAATGAGCAGTTCTTC. Translation gives CASSPLTSGSYNEQFF.

V and J are TRBV15 and TRBJ1-2; D perhaps matches TRBD1 (6 bases). Germline V CDR1 and CDR2: LNHNV, YYDKDF (reference sequence). CDR3 length: 14 amino acids. V was shortened by 1 base and J by 3 bases, with 9 bases between the two germline ends. The CDR3 nucleotides read TGTGCCACCAGCAGAGCCTCAGGGGACTATGGCTACACCTTC. Translating gives CATSRASGDYGYTF.

This clone was found once. This sequence joins TRBV6-1 and TRBJ1-1; D gene ambiguous. V lost 1 base, J lost 4 bases, and 13 bases lay in between. The CDR3 is 15 residues long. Germline assignment: CDR1 MNHNS and CDR2 SASEGT. The DNA of the CDR3 is TGTGCCAGCAGTGAAGGCCCAGGAGGTGCCACTGAAGCTTTCTTT. Its translation is CASSEGPGGATEAFF.

The chain couples TRBV10-3 to TRBJ2-2, with a tentative D call TRBD1 (8 bases). Germline-derived CDR1 and CDR2 are ENHRY and SYGVKD. The CDR3 loop spans 15 amino acids. V was trimmed by 2 bases and J by 5 bases, leaving 12 bases between them. The CDR3 sequence is CAISEGQGGTGELFF. CDR3 nucleotide sequence: TGTGCCATCAGTGAGGGACAGGGAGGGACCGGGGAGCTGTTTTTT.

V gene TRBV7-6 combines with J gene TRBJ2-2; 8 positions match TRBD1. CDR3 length equals 15 residues. V was clipped by 5 bases and J by 5 bases; unmatched bases: 7. Germline CDR1 reads SGHVS; CDR2 reads FNYEAQ. CDR3 in amino acids: CASSQDRDLTGELFF. DNA for the CDR3: TGTGCCAGCAGCCAGGACAGGGATTTGACCGGGGAGCTGTTTTTT.

This clone was counted a single time. This sequence joins TRBV6-1 and TRBJ1-5; 7 bases fit TRBD1. The CDR3 runs to 16 residues. V lost 2 bases and J lost 0; bases outside the gene matches: 4. CDR1 and CDR2 from the germline V gene are MNHNS and SASEGT. The CDR3, as DNA: TGTGCCAGCAGTGAAACCGGGACAGATAGCAATCAGCCCCAGCATTTT. It codes for CASSETGTDSNQPQHF.

J is TRBJ2-2 and V is TRBV7-9; 7 bases fit TRBD1. There are 16 residues in the CDR3. Germline CDR1 is SEHNR and CDR2 is FQNEAQ (reference sequence). The J segment lost 3 bases and the V segment lost 1 base, leaving 5 bases of the junction unmatched. The CDR3 DNA reads as TGTGCCAGCAGCTTAGATGTACAGGGGTACACCGGGGAGCTGTTTTTT. Encoded protein: CASSLDVQGYTGELFF.

This clone appeared once. V gene TRBV28 combines with J gene TRBJ1-1; TRBD1 might be the D (5 bases). Trimming stripped 2 bases from V and 5 bases from J, with 9 bases between. This CDR3 has 13 amino acids. CDR1 MDHEN and CDR2 SYDVKM come from the germline V gene. The CDR3 sequence is CASSLGAATEAFF. The DNA for the CDR3 is TGTGCCAGCAGTTTAGGGGCAGCGACTGAAGCTTTCTTT.

The CDR3: CASSLNEKLFF. The CDR3 DNA is TGTGCCAGCAGTCTAAATGAAAAACTGTTTTTT. The chain combines TRBV5-5 with TRBJ1-4; D not certain. Germline CDR1 and CDR2: SGHKS and YYEKEE (reference sequence). CDR3 length: 11 residues. V lost 5 bases and J lost 5, with 4 bases in between.

CDR3 DNA sequence: TGTGCCAGCAGCTTTGGCAGAAGCTCCTACAATGAGCAGTTCTTC. Translation gives CASSFGRSSYNEQFF. The chain is built from TRBV5-6 and TRBJ2-1; D not certain. This CDR3 region has 15 residues. The V gene's germline CDR1 is SGHDT and CDR2 YYEEEE. V was shortened by 2 bases and J by 0 bases, with 9 bases between the two germline ends.

The V and J genes are TRBV28 and TRBJ1-2, with 7 bases identical to TRBD1. There are 14 residues in the CDR3. V trimming: 6 bases; J trimming: 4 bases; junction bases outside the gene matches: 8. The germline V gene encodes CDR1 MDHEN and CDR2 SYDVKM. The CDR3 sequence: CASSPGQVGYGYTF. DNA of the CDR3: TGTGCCAGCAGCCCCGGACAGGTGGGCTATGGCTACACCTTC.

V usage is TRBV10-3 and J usage is TRBJ2-7; TRBD1 agrees at 12 bases. CDR1 and CDR2 (germline): ENHRY, SYGVKD. The V and J ends lost 11 bases and 3 bases, in that order; junction bases with no gene match: 5. This CDR3 spans 13 amino acids. The CDR3 is CAAGTGGFYEQYF. DNA for the CDR3: TGTGCCGCCGGGACAGGGGGCTTCTACGAGCAGTACTTC.

V is TRBV5-1 and J is TRBJ2-7; TRBD1 agrees at 11 bases. The CDR3 loop spans 16 amino acids. Germline V gives CDR1 SGHRS, CDR2 YFSETQ. V was pared by 0 bases and J by 2 bases, with 4 bases of the junction left unmatched. The CDR3 sequence: CASSLAGDRGTYEQYF. The CDR3 nucleotides read TGCGCCAGCAGCTTGGCCGGGGACAGGGGGACCTACGAGCAGTACTTC.

The sample holds one count of this clone. The genes are TRBV5-6 and TRBJ1-1; no clear D gene. This CDR3 contains 12 residues. Germline values: CDR1 SGHDT, CDR2 YYEEEE. V was trimmed by 3 bases and J by 4 bases, leaving 7 bases between them. The CDR3 sequence: CASSSIATEAFF. The CDR3 coding sequence is TGTGCCAGCAGCTCTATTGCCACTGAAGCTTTCTTT.

The genes are TRBV10-3 and TRBJ1-2; tentatively, D is TRBD1 (5 bases). The germline CDR1 and CDR2 sequences are ENHRY and SYGVKD. The CDR3 length is 13 residues. The ends were cut back, 6 bases at V and 3 bases at J, with 11 bases in the middle. The CDR3: CAIREDTYYGYTF. For the CDR3, the DNA is TGTGCCATCAGGGAGGACACCTACTATGGCTACACCTTC.

The J gene is TRBJ2-3, the V gene TRBV14; no definite D call. The CDR3 is 13 amino acids. Trimming stripped 1 base from V and 6 bases from J, with 8 bases between. CDR1 is SGHDN and CDR2 is FVKESK in the germline V gene. The CDR3 bases are TGTGCCAGCAGCCAAGGCGGTAGGGATACGCAGTATTTT. Its protein is CASSQGGRDTQYF.

The chain couples TRBV10-3 to TRBJ2-3, with D unresolved. V shed 4 bases and J shed 2 bases, with 10 bases lying between them. This CDR3 spans 14 amino acids. Germline V lookup: CDR1 ENHRY, CDR2 SYGVKD. CDR3 bases: TGTGCCATCAGTGGGTCGGGCCACACAGATACGCAGTATTTT. This translates into CAISGSGHTDTQYF.

This rearrangement joins TRBV10-1 to TRBJ2-1; TRBD2 agrees at 9 bases. CDR1 is WNHNN, CDR2 SYGVQD, per germline (reference sequence). The junction had 11 bases not matched to a gene; V was cut back by 4 bases and J by 10 bases. The CDR3 runs to 15 residues. Here the CDR3 reads CASSGTRGGAGEQFF. CDR3 sequence (DNA): TGCGCCAGCAGTGGGACTCGCGGGGGGGCCGGGGAGCAGTTCTTC.

The CDR3 DNA is TGTGCCAGCAGCCAATCACAGGGGGGTCAGCCCCAGCATTTT. Translation gives CASSQSQGGQPQHF. The chain combines TRBV3-1 (or the pseudogene TRBV3-2) with TRBJ1-5; TRBD1 agrees at 8 bases. The junction had 3 bases not matched to a gene; V was cut back by 2 bases and J by 6 bases. CDR3 length equals 14 residues. CDR1 is LGHDT, CDR2 YNNKEL, per germline (reference sequence).